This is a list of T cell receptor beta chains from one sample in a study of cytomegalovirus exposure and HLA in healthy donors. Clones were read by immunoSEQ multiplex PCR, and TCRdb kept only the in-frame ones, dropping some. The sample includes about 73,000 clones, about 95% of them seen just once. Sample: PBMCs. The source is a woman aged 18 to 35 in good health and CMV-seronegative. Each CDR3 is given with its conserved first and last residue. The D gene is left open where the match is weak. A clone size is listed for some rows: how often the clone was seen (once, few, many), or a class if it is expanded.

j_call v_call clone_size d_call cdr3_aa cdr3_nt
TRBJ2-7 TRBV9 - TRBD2 CASSVGPSGADGDF TGTGCCAGCAGCGTAGGACCTAGCGGGGCCGACGGGGACTTC
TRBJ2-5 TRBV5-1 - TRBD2 CASSSSGTSVKETQYF TGCGCCAGCAGCTCCTCCGGGACTAGCGTGAAAGAGACCCAGTACTTC
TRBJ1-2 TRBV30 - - CAWSRGAGYGYTF TGTGCCTGGAGCCGGGGGGCAGGCTATGGCTACACCTTC
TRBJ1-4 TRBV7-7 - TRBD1 CASSATGALGEKLFF TGTGCCAGCAGCGCCACAGGGGCGTTGGGGGAAAAACTGTTTTTT
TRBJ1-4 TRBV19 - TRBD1 CASGPGTGIEKLFF TGTGCCAGTGGCCCCGGGACAGGGATTGAAAAACTGTTTTTT
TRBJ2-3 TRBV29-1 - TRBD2 CSVELAGGTDTQYF TGCAGCGTTGAACTAGCGGGGGGCACAGATACGCAGTATTTT
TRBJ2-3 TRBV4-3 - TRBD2 CASSRQDRSGGIAYF TGCGCCAGCAGCCGCCAGGATAGGAGCGGGGGCATCGCCTATTTT
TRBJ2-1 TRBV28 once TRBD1 CASSQDRALYNEQFF TGTGCCAGCAGTCAGGACAGGGCCCTTTACAATGAGCAGTTCTTC
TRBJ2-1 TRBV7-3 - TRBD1 CASSPRQGVDEQFF TGTGCCAGCAGCCCGAGACAGGGGGTGGATGAGCAGTTCTTC
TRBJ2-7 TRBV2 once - CASSESILQEQYF TGTGCCAGCAGTGAGTCCATTCTTCAGGAGCAGTACTTC
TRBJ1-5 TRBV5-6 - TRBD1 CASSWGQNQPQHF TGTGCCAGCAGCTGGGGACAGAATCAGCCCCAGCATTTT
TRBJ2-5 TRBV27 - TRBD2 CASSLWLAGEETQYF TGTGCCAGCAGTTTATGGCTAGCGGGAGAAGAGACCCAGTACTTC
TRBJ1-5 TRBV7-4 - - CASSYGEPQHF TGTGCCAGCAGTTATGGAGAGCCCCAGCATTTT
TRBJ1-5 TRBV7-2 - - CASSSGTHNQPQHF TGTGCCAGCAGCTCCGGGACACATAATCAGCCCCAGCATTTT
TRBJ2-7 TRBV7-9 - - CASSPKSAYEQYF TGTGCCAGCAGCCCCAAATCAGCCTACGAGCAGTACTTC
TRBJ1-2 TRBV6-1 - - CASTLALNYGYTF TGTGCCAGCACCCTAGCACTCAACTATGGCTACACCTTC
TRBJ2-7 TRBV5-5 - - CASSLVGADYEQYF TGTGCCAGCAGTTTGGTAGGGGCGGATTACGAGCAGTACTTC
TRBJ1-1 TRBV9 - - CASSVGSVEKEAFF TGTGCCAGCAGCGTAGGTTCAGTGGAGAAGGAAGCTTTCTTT
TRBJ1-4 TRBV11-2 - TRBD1 CASSPIRQGNEKLFF TGTGCCAGCAGCCCGATCCGACAGGGTAATGAAAAACTGTTTTTT
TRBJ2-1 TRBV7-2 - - CASSLVVAAYNEQFF TGTGCCAGCAGCTTAGTAGTAGCGGCCTACAATGAGCAGTTCTTC
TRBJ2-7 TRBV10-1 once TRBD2 CAPLGGRGYEQYF TGCGCCCCCCTTGGGGGGAGGGGCTACGAGCAGTACTTC
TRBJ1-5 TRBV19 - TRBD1 CASSTGQGYHQPQHF TGTGCCAGTAGTACCGGACAGGGCTACCATCAGCCCCAGCATTTT
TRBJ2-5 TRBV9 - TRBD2 CASSVIAGGPRETQYF TGTGCCAGCAGCGTAATAGCGGGAGGGCCCCGGGAGACCCAGTACTTC
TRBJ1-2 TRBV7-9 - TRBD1 CASSLSGTGDGYTF TGTGCCAGCAGCTTATCCGGGACAGGGGACGGCTACACCTTC
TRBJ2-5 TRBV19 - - CASSIGPGGETQYF TGTGCCAGTAGTATAGGGCCAGGAGGGGAGACCCAGTACTTC
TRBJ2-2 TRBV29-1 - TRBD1 CSVRRQGNTGELFF TGCAGCGTAAGGAGACAGGGCAATACCGGGGAGCTGTTTTTT